The next 20 T cell receptor beta chains were all read from a single sample in a study of blood T cell repertoires in COVID-19. Using immunoSEQ multiplex PCR, the repertoire was profiled, and TCRdb retains in-frame clones only, with some absent. The table has some 150,000 clones, roughly 80% seen once. Sequencing was performed on PBMCs or T cells enriched from blood (not recorded which). Receptor source: a woman in her 50s who had recovered from COVID-19.

This clone was found once. The genes are TRBV9 and TRBJ2-5; TRBD1 agrees at 8 bases. The CDR3 sequence is 12 residues long. Germline V gene sequence: CDR1 SGDLS, CDR2 YYNGEE. V was clipped by 4 bases and J by 5 bases; unmatched bases: 1. The CDR3 sequence is CASSRQGETQYF. The DNA of the CDR3 is TGTGCCAGCAGCAGACAGGGGGAGACCCAGTACTTC.

The chain joins TRBV19 to TRBJ1-4, with 7 bases fitting TRBD1. CDR3 length: 13 residues. V shed 9 bases and J 5 bases; nucleotides not matched to a gene: 6. Germline loops: CDR1 LNHDA, CDR2 SQIVND (reference sequence). As DNA, the CDR3 is TGTGCCAGCTCACAGGGGATAAATGAAAAACTGTTTTTT. Its translation: CASSQGINEKLFF. Using reference TRBV19 and TRBJ1-4 for the parts outside the CDR3, the full variable domain is DGGITQSPKYLFRKEGQNVTLSCEQNLNHDAMYWYRQDPGQGLRLIYYSQIVNDFQKGDIAEGYSVSREKKESFPLTVTSAQKNPTAFYLCASSQGINEKLFFGSGTQLSVL.

The genes are TRBV5-1 and TRBJ1-2; possible D gene TRBD1, 5 bases. The germline V gene encodes CDR1 SGHRS and CDR2 YFSETQ. V lost 1 base, J lost 3 bases, and 16 bases lay in between. The CDR3 extends over 16 amino acids. CDR3 sequence: CASSLIQGGFDYGYTF. CDR3 in DNA: TGCGCCAGCAGCTTGATTCAGGGAGGTTTTGACTATGGCTACACCTTC.

The V gene is TRBV28, the J gene TRBJ2-2; no definite D call. Germline V CDR1 and CDR2: MDHEN, SYDVKM. V shed 3 bases and J shed 1 base, with 3 bases lying between them. The CDR3 extends over 13 amino acids. CDR3 region: CASSFRNTGELFF. The CDR3 DNA is TGTGCCAGCAGTTTCAGGAACACCGGGGAGCTGTTTTTT.

The chain employs TRBV4-2 and TRBJ1-1; 12 bases agree with TRBD1. Germline V lookup: CDR1 LGHNA, CDR2 YNFKEQ. This CDR3 spans 17 amino acids. V lost 1 base, J lost 4 bases, and 7 bases stayed unmatched. Here the CDR3 reads CASSQGGTGGPSTEAFF. CDR3 nucleotide sequence: TGTGCCAGCAGCCAAGGAGGGACAGGGGGCCCCAGCACTGAAGCTTTCTTT.

The chain uses TRBV10-3 and TRBJ1-1; D is unclear. Germline loops: CDR1 ENHRY, CDR2 SYGVKD. Trimming cost V 0 bases and J 4 bases, with 15 bases left between them. The CDR3 runs 16 residues. The CDR3 protein is CAISESGLREATEAFF. CDR3 sequence (DNA): TGTGCCATCAGTGAGTCGGGCCTAAGGGAGGCCACTGAAGCTTTCTTT.

In its sample, this clone was seen once. The chain has TRBV2 and TRBJ2-4; 15 positions match TRBD2. The CDR3 is 17 residues long. Germline values: CDR1 SNHLY, CDR2 FYNNEI. V lost 7 bases and J lost 4; bases outside the gene matches: 8. CDR3 DNA sequence: TGTGCCAGCACCTCCGGACTAGCGGGGGGGCGTAAAAACATTCAGTACTTC. This codes for CASTSGLAGGRKNIQYF.

CDR3 in DNA: TGTGCCAGCAGCGCCAGCGGGGGGGCCGGGGAGACCCAGTACTTC. It translates to CASSASGGAGETQYF. The chain uses TRBV9 and TRBJ2-5; 10 nucleotides line up with TRBD2. J gave up 5 bases and V 3 bases, and 7 bases lay outside the gene matches. The CDR3 is made up of 15 amino acids. Looked up from germline, CDR1 is SGDLS and CDR2 is YYNGEE.

The count of this clone is one. The chain combines TRBV11-2 with TRBJ2-3; 7 nucleotides align to TRBD1. The germline V gene has CDR1 SGHAT and CDR2 FQNNGV. V shed 2 bases, J shed 5 bases, and the junction held 1 base outside the gene matches. The CDR3 loop spans 13 amino acids. The CDR3 DNA reads TGTGCCAGCAGCTTAACAGGGGAAGATACGCAGTATTTT. Its protein product is CASSLTGEDTQYF.

The chain joins TRBV18 to TRBJ2-7; 7 bases map to TRBD1. Germline V gene lookup returns CDR1 KGHSH and CDR2 LQKENI. This CDR3 has 14 residues. Trimming took 6 bases from V and 3 from J; bases not matched to a gene: 8. The CDR3 here is CASSTRQGDYEQYF. CDR3 sequence (DNA): TGTGCCAGCTCCACCAGACAGGGCGACTACGAGCAGTACTTC.

V and J are TRBV18 and TRBJ2-3; TRBD2 agrees at 12 bases. The junction had 3 bases not matched to a gene; V was cut back by 1 base and J by 4 bases. Germline V gene lookup returns CDR1 KGHSH and CDR2 LQKENI. This CDR3 is 16 amino acids long. The chain's CDR3 is CASSPQSSGGADTQYF. The CDR3 DNA follows: TGTGCCAGCTCACCACAATCTAGCGGGGGGGCAGATACGCAGTATTTT.

This clone has more than one count but fewer than ten. This chain uses TRBV5-4 with TRBJ1-2; no definite D call. Germline CDR1 is SGHNT and CDR2 is YYREEE (reference sequence). CDR3 length equals 13 residues. V dropped 5 bases and J dropped 8 bases, with 16 bases sitting between them. CDR3 DNA sequence: TGTGCCAGCAGATTAGACTTGCGACGAGGCTACACCTTC. It codes for CASRLDLRRGYTF.

The chain employs TRBV11-2 and TRBJ2-2; D ambiguous. Germline loops: CDR1 SGHAT, CDR2 FQNNGV. CDR3 length: 14 residues. Trimming took 2 bases from V and 6 from J, leaving 10 bases between them. As DNA, the CDR3 is TGTGCCAGCAGCTTACACTCGGGTCCCGGGGAGCTGTTTTTT. It encodes CASSLHSGPGELFF.

The chain carries TRBV3-1 (or the pseudogene TRBV3-2) and TRBJ2-5; a possible D gene is TRBD1 (6 bases). The germline V gene has CDR1 LGHDT and CDR2 YNNKEL (reference sequence). The CDR3 has 15 amino acids. The V gene lost 4 bases and the J gene lost 5 bases, with 17 bases spanning the gap. In nucleotides, the CDR3 is TGTGCCAGCAGCCCTACGACAGGCTCTGGGGAGACCCAGTACTTC. This codes for CASSPTTGSGETQYF.

V is TRBV5-1 and J is TRBJ1-1; 8 positions match TRBD1. The CDR3 length is 15 residues. Trimming cost V 1 base and J 4 bases; bases outside gene matches: 6. The V gene's germline CDR1 is SGHRS and CDR2 YFSETQ. The CDR3 sequence: CASSLMPTGGTEAFF. The CDR3 bases are TGCGCCAGCAGCTTGATGCCTACAGGGGGCACTGAAGCTTTCTTT.

This sequence joins TRBV6-5 and TRBJ2-1; 9 nucleotides align to TRBD1. The length of the CDR3 is 14 residues. Trimming removed 6 bases from V and 12 bases from J; junction bases left unmatched: 12. Germline V gene data show CDR1 as MNHEY and CDR2 as SVGAGI. The CDR3 region has the DNA TGTGCCAGCAGGGGTACCGGGACAGGGTCCCCGCAGTTCTTC. Protein: CASRGTGTGSPQFF.

This chain links TRBV6-5 with TRBJ2-1; 9 bases are shared with TRBD1. CDR1 is MNHEY, CDR2 SVGAGI, per germline. V dropped 6 bases and J dropped 1; count of bases not matched to a gene: 4. This CDR3 is 15 amino acids long. DNA of the CDR3: TGTGCCAGCAGGACGGACAGGGGATCCTACAATGAGCAGTTCTTC. Protein sequence: CASRTDRGSYNEQFF.

This sequence joins TRBV19 and TRBJ1-2; no clear D gene. V shed 3 bases and J shed 4 bases, with 12 bases lying between them. The CDR3 extends over 14 amino acids. Germline CDR1 LNHDA, CDR2 SQIVND (reference sequence). The chain's CDR3 is CASSIRSSFYGYTF. DNA for the CDR3: TGTGCCAGTAGTATCCGGAGCAGCTTCTATGGCTACACCTTC.

This rearrangement joins TRBV3-1 (or the pseudogene TRBV3-2) to TRBJ1-1, with 9 bases fitting TRBD1. With V trimmed by 1 base and J by 3 bases, 0 bases remained unmatched. The CDR3 is made up of 14 amino acids. Germline-derived CDR1 and CDR2 are LGHDT and YNNKEL (reference sequence). The CDR3 loop reads CASSQGTGDTEAFF. In DNA form, the CDR3 reads TGTGCCAGCAGCCAAGGGACAGGGGACACTGAAGCTTTCTTT.

This clone turned up a few times. The gene calls are TRBV7-2 and TRBJ2-3, with TRBD2 matching over 9 bases. The length of the CDR3 is 17 residues. The V gene's germline CDR1 is SGHTA and CDR2 FQGNSA. After removal of 5 bases from V and 4 bases from J, the junction contained 13 bases not matched to a gene. CDR3 region: CASSPKGLRGGADTQYF. In nucleotides, the CDR3 is TGTGCCAGCAGCCCAAAGGGTCTGCGGGGGGGGGCAGATACGCAGTATTTT.